The 28 T cell receptor beta chains below were found in one sample sequenced in a study of T-cell reconstitution after alpha-beta-depleted transplantation in children. TCRbeta library construction was performed incorporating unique molecular identifiers. From the PCR reads, TCRdb called clonotypes with MiXCR, one entry per CDR3 protein. The sample yields about 360,000 distinct CDR3 sequences, 10% to 15% seen once. Sample: PBMCs, taken from the stem cell graft. The receptors shown here come from a human donor who donated a stem cell graft to a child with Fanconi anemia.

This sequence joins TRBV10-3 and TRBJ2-1; 7 bases align to TRBD2. The V segment lost 11 bases and the J segment 0 bases; nucleotides outside the gene matches: 13. CDR1 and CDR2 from the germline V gene are ENHRY and SYGVKD. The CDR3 extends over 16 amino acids. CDR3 sequence reads: CAAGWGSGDSYNEQFF. The CDR3 DNA reads TGTGCCGCGGGATGGGGGAGCGGGGACTCCTACAATGAGCAGTTCTTC.

This clonotype has more than one count but fewer than ten. The chain has TRBV10-3 and TRBJ2-1; 9 bases are shared with TRBD1. CDR3 length: 13 amino acids. J lost 9 bases, V lost 9 bases, and 9 bases had no gene match. In germline, CDR1 is ENHRY, CDR2 SYGVKD. The CDR3 DNA sequence: TGTGCCATTCCCGGGACAGGGACCAGTGAGCAGTTCTTC. It encodes CAIPGTGTSEQFF.

This clonotype occurred a few times. The rearrangement links TRBV6-5 to TRBJ2-5; no clear D gene. This CDR3 is built from 14 residues. Trimming removed 0 bases at V and 1 base at J, with 6 bases between. Per the germline V gene, CDR1 is MNHEY and CDR2 is SVGAGI. CDR3 region: CASSYSNLQETQYF. The CDR3, as DNA: TGTGCCAGCAGTTACTCGAATCTCCAAGAGACCCAGTACTTC.

At least ten counts were recorded for this clonotype. V and J are TRBV7-9 and TRBJ2-1; D remains ambiguous. Per germline, CDR1 SEHNR and CDR2 FQNEAQ (reference sequence). Trimming took 4 bases from V and 3 from J, leaving 7 bases between them. The CDR3 contains 13 residues. The DNA of the CDR3 is TGTGCCAGCAGCTCGGGCCTCTACAATGAGCAGTTCTTC. It is translated as CASSSGLYNEQFF.

This clonotype was counted a single time. The J gene is TRBJ1-3, the V gene TRBV5-1; D may be TRBD1 (6 bases). Germline loops: CDR1 SGHRS, CDR2 YFSETQ. The CDR3 is 17 amino acids. Trimming stripped 2 bases from V and 0 bases from J, with 15 bases between. In nucleotides, the CDR3 is TGCGCCAGCAGCTTCTCCCTCGGGGGCCGCTCTGGAAACACCATATATTTT. Its translation: CASSFSLGGRSGNTIYF.

This clonotype was found a few times. V gene TRBV5-5 combines with J gene TRBJ2-3; 9 nucleotides agree with TRBD1. Germline trimming cut 0 bases from V and 2 bases from J; bases unmatched to any gene: 10. The germline gives CDR1 SGHKS, CDR2 YYEKEE (reference sequence). CDR3 length equals 18 residues. This chain's CDR3 is CASSLAGIGTGYTDTQYF. The DNA for the CDR3 is TGTGCCAGCAGCTTGGCGGGTATTGGGACAGGGTACACAGATACGCAGTATTTT.

V is TRBV5-6 and J is TRBJ1-1; the D is unclear. Germline lookup yields CDR1 SGHDT and CDR2 YYEEEE. The CDR3 has 15 amino acids. V was cut by 0 bases and J by 5 bases, with 14 bases left in between. CDR3 nucleotides: TGTGCCAGCAGCTTGGGAGATCCCGACCAGACTGAAGCTTTCTTT. This encodes CASSLGDPDQTEAFF. Filled out from reference TRBV5-6 and TRBJ1-1, the complete variable domain reads DAGVTQSPTHLIKTRGQQVTLRCSPKSGHDTVSWYQQALGQGPQFIFQYYEEEERQRGNFPDRFSGHQFPNYSSELNVNALLLGDSALYLCASSLGDPDQTEAFFGQGTRLTVV.

A few counts support this clonotype. The chain links TRBV12-3 or TRBV12-4 to TRBJ1-2; D not resolved. The germline V and J ends were trimmed by 3 bases and 5 bases, with 13 bases remaining between them. There are 14 residues in the CDR3. The CDR3 region is CASSFSASPYGYTF. The CDR3 nucleotides are TGTGCCAGCAGTTTTTCGGCCAGCCCTTATGGCTACACCTTC.

The chain combines TRBV19 with TRBJ1-5, with TRBD1 matching over 7 bases. J lost 4 bases, V lost 9 bases, and 12 bases had no gene match. The length of the CDR3 is 15 residues. The germline V gene encodes CDR1 LNHDA and CDR2 SQIVND (reference sequence). The CDR3 protein is CARHAGTAGNQPQHF. In DNA form, the CDR3 reads TGTGCCAGGCACGCTGGGACAGCGGGAAATCAGCCCCAGCATTTT.

The chain employs TRBV4-3 and TRBJ2-7; 7 positions match TRBD1. This CDR3 region has 18 residues. The germline CDR1 and CDR2 sequences are LGHNA and YSLEER. V lost 0 bases and J lost 2; bases outside the gene matches: 13. In DNA form, the CDR3 reads TGCGCCAGCAGCCAAGATTCTGAGGTAGGGGGCCCCCCCTACGAGCAGTACTTC. Protein sequence: CASSQDSEVGGPPYEQYF.

This clonotype occurred a few times. The chain is built from TRBV28 and TRBJ1-5, with unresolved D. CDR3 length equals 15 residues. V was cut by 5 bases and J by 5 bases, with 16 bases left in between. From germline, CDR1 is MDHEN and CDR2 SYDVKM. The CDR3 is CASSLRTALDQPQHF. The CDR3, as DNA: TGTGCCAGCAGTCTCCGGACCGCTTTAGATCAGCCCCAGCATTTT.

This clonotype was seen repeatedly, ten times or more. The chain uses TRBV20-1 and TRBJ2-7, with a tentative D call TRBD1 (6 bases). CDR1 is DFQATT and CDR2 is SNEGSKA in the germline V gene (reference sequence). Trimming stripped 2 bases from V and 0 bases from J, with 8 bases between. CDR3 length: 13 amino acids. This CDR3 reads CSARRGSSYEQYF. The CDR3 nucleotides read TGCAGTGCTAGAAGGGGGAGCTCCTACGAGCAGTACTTC.

This clonotype was recorded at least ten times. CDR3: CASADSYTGELFF. In nucleotides, the CDR3 is TGTGCCAGCGCTGACAGTTACACCGGGGAGCTGTTTTTT. This chain uses TRBV12-3 or TRBV12-4 with TRBJ2-2, with D perhaps matching TRBD1 (5 bases). Trimming stripped 8 bases from V and 3 bases from J, with 10 bases between. The CDR3 covers 13 residues.

CDR3 sequence: CASGSGSGTSGAYEQFF. For the CDR3, the DNA is TGTGCCAGCGGGTCCGGTTCCGGGACTAGCGGGGCCTATGAGCAGTTCTTC. The chain combines TRBV12-3 or TRBV12-4 with TRBJ2-1; 13 nucleotides line up with TRBD2. V lost 8 bases, J lost 8 bases, and 15 bases stayed unmatched. The CDR3 extends over 17 amino acids.

This sequence joins TRBV20-1 and TRBJ2-3; D uncertain. V was clipped by 4 bases and J by 11 bases, with 13 bases between them. The germline V gene encodes CDR1 DFQATT and CDR2 SNEGSKA (reference sequence). The CDR3 is made up of 11 amino acids. CDR3 nucleotide sequence: TGCAGTGCTATAGTAAGGACCGAGCAGTATTTT. The encoded protein is CSAIVRTEQYF.

The chain links TRBV27 to TRBJ1-5; no definite D call. Germline V lookup: CDR1 MNHEY, CDR2 SMNVEV (reference sequence). The CDR3 extends over 16 amino acids. The ends were cut back, 5 bases at V and 5 bases at J, with 19 bases in the middle. CDR3 in DNA: TGTGCCAGCAGTCCACTGTCTGCAGCACGCCATCAGCCCCAGCATTTT. This encodes CASSPLSAARHQPQHF.

This clonotype was detected many times. The chain is built from TRBV5-6 and TRBJ1-1; TRBD1 agrees at 7 bases. Germline V gives CDR1 SGHDT, CDR2 YYEEEE. The CDR3 loop spans 16 amino acids. The J segment lost 4 bases and the V segment lost 0 bases, leaving 9 bases of the junction unmatched. CDR3 sequence (DNA): TGTGCCAGCAGCTTGGAGACAGGGCTGTTGGGCACTGAAGCTTTCTTT. It encodes CASSLETGLLGTEAFF. Together with reference TRBV5-6 and TRBJ1-1, the CDR3 gives the full variable domain: DAGVTQSPTHLIKTRGQQVTLRCSPKSGHDTVSWYQQALGQGPQFIFQYYEEEERQRGNFPDRFSGHQFPNYSSELNVNALLLGDSALYLCASSLETGLLGTEAFFGQGTRLTVV.

The rearrangement joins TRBV6-1 to TRBJ1-5; 7 bases agree with TRBD1. Germline lookup yields CDR1 MNHNS and CDR2 SASEGT. The CDR3 has 14 residues. Trimming removed 6 bases from V and 7 bases from J; junction bases left unmatched: 9. The CDR3 nucleotides are TGTGCCAGCAGGCGAGGGGGCGATTCGCAGCCCCAGCATTTT. It encodes CASRRGGDSQPQHF.

This clonotype was counted between two and nine times. This rearrangement joins TRBV10-2 to TRBJ2-2, with D perhaps TRBD1 or TRBD2 (5 bases each). The V gene lost 8 bases and the J gene lost 4 bases, with 11 bases spanning the gap. This CDR3 contains 13 residues. Per the germline V gene, CDR1 is WSHSY and CDR2 is SAAADI. As DNA, the CDR3 is TGCGCCAGCTTCCGGGGCTCCACCGGGGAGCTGTTTTTT. Translating gives CASFRGSTGELFF.

With regard to this clonotype: At one boundary the junction diverges from the germline segment, which might be a read error. The rearrangement uses TRBV5-1 and TRBJ1-1, with 7 bases that match TRBD1. Germline V CDR1 and CDR2: SGHRS, YFSETQ. This CDR3 has 15 amino acids. The CDR3 region has the DNA TGCGCCAGCATCTTGAGGGCAGGGGGACAGACTGAAGCTTTCTTT. Translated: CASILRAGGQTEAFF.

In this sample, this clonotype turned up a few times. The chain joins TRBV2 to TRBJ2-7; D perhaps matches TRBD1 (5 bases). In germline, CDR1 is SNHLY, CDR2 FYNNEI. This CDR3 contains 17 residues. V was pared by 7 bases and J by 7 bases, with 29 bases between. In nucleotides, the CDR3 is TGTGCCAGCATTAGTAGGCAGACCGCGGTGGGGAAGGGGGAGCAGTACTTC. It encodes CASISRQTAVGKGEQYF.

This clonotype appeared many times. This sequence joins TRBV9 and TRBJ1-1; D unresolved. This CDR3 region has 15 residues. Per the germline V gene, CDR1 is SGDLS and CDR2 is YYNGEE. V was trimmed by 2 bases and J by 3 bases, leaving 14 bases between them. The CDR3 DNA reads TGTGCCAGCAGCGTTTCGCCCGACGGATACACTGAAGCTTTCTTT. Translation: CASSVSPDGYTEAFF.

The rearrangement uses TRBV28 and TRBJ1-4, with D possibly being TRBD1 (6 bases). The CDR3 covers 11 residues. Trimming left V 10 bases short and J 8 bases short, with 11 bases between. CDR1 is MDHEN and CDR2 is SYDVKM in the germline V gene. CDR3 nucleotide sequence: TGTGCCATCGCAGGGGCGGAAAAACTGTTTTTT. Protein sequence: CAIAGAEKLFF.

This rearrangement joins TRBV6-5 to TRBJ1-1; D is undetermined. The CDR3 is 14 amino acids. The germline V and J ends were trimmed by 3 bases and 1 base, with 9 bases remaining between them. Germline lookup yields CDR1 MNHEY and CDR2 SVGAGI. The CDR3 spells CASSYGIANTEAFF. The DNA of the CDR3 is TGTGCCAGCAGTTATGGGATCGCGAACACTGAAGCTTTCTTT.

This chain joins TRBV24-1 and TRBJ2-1; D gene ambiguous. The ends were cut back, 10 bases at V and 6 bases at J, with 9 bases in the middle. The CDR3 is 11 residues long. In germline, CDR1 is KGHDR, CDR2 SFDVKD. CDR3 loop: CATAVVNEQFF. The CDR3 DNA reads TGTGCCACTGCAGTTGTCAATGAGCAGTTCTTC.

This clonotype was recorded a few times. This chain joins TRBV4-3 and TRBJ1-2; D call uncertain. The CDR3 sequence is 13 residues long. Trimming removed 1 base from V and 4 bases from J, with 7 bases in between. Looked up from germline, CDR1 is LGHNA and CDR2 is YSLEER. Here the CDR3 reads CASSQAPSYGYTF. The CDR3 DNA follows: TGCGCCAGCAGCCAAGCCCCCTCCTATGGCTACACCTTC.

This clonotype was seen more than once but under ten times. V and J are TRBV9 and TRBJ2-1; D ambiguous. The CDR3 is made up of 16 amino acids. Germline V gene data show CDR1 as SGDLS and CDR2 as YYNGEE. V lost 7 bases and J 0 bases, leaving 17 bases between the germline ends. The CDR3 DNA sequence: TGTGCCAGCTCGGCCCAGGTGGTCCCCTCCTACAATGAGCAGTTCTTC. Translated, it gives CASSAQVVPSYNEQFF.

This clonotype showed up many times. The rearrangement uses TRBV10-3 and TRBJ1-1, with a possible D match to TRBD1 (6 bases). V was clipped by 5 bases and J by 1 base, with 8 bases between them. CDR3 size: 13 residues. CDR1 and CDR2 (germline): ENHRY, SYGVKD. In DNA form, the CDR3 reads TGTGCCATCAGTTTGACAGGGAACACTGAAGCTTTCTTT. Protein sequence: CAISLTGNTEAFF.